The 20 T cell receptor beta chains reported below all come from one sample, sequenced in a study of early T cells in non-severe SARS-CoV-2 infection. TCRdb passed the 5' RACE reads through MiXCR, listing each CDR3 protein once. The repertoire holds under 140,000 distinct CDR3 sequences, with about 12% as singletons. Sequenced material: whole blood, taken at baseline. Receptor source: an adult who was a healthcare worker with PCR-confirmed SARS-CoV-2 infection or an uninfected control (not recorded which).

The CDR3 DNA reads TGCAGCGTTGATTGGGGGGCGGAAGCTTTCTTT. Protein: CSVDWGAEAFF. V and J are TRBV29-1 and TRBJ1-1; tentative D call: TRBD1 (6 bases). The CDR3 loop spans 11 amino acids. Trimming pared 3 bases from V and 8 bases from J, leaving 10 bases between. Germline CDR1 is SQVTM and CDR2 is ANQGSEA.

This clonotype occurred once. The V and J genes are TRBV10-3 and TRBJ1-1, with D tentatively TRBD1 (5 bases). This CDR3 spans 15 amino acids. V was pared by 2 bases and J by 6 bases, with 16 bases between. Germline CDR1 ENHRY, CDR2 SYGVKD. CDR3 residues: CAISEHFGRGAEAFF. CDR3 bases: TGTGCCATCAGTGAGCATTTCGGTCGGGGGGCTGAAGCTTTCTTT.

This clonotype was picked up a small number of times. This chain uses TRBV19 with TRBJ1-2, with D unclear. Germline CDR1 and CDR2: LNHDA and SQIVND (reference sequence). V was clipped by 5 bases and J by 5 bases, with 9 bases between them. CDR3 length: 12 amino acids. As DNA, the CDR3 is TGTGCCAGTAGTCGCTCGGGTTATGGCTACACCTTC. Its protein is CASSRSGYGYTF.

This clonotype showed up just a few times. The CDR3 here is CASNRQGVPYEQYF. As DNA, the CDR3 is TGTGCCAGCAATCGACAGGGGGTGCCCTACGAGCAGTACTTC. The chain employs TRBV18 and TRBJ2-7; TRBD1 aligns across 9 bases. Germline CDR1 KGHSH, CDR2 LQKENI. This CDR3 region has 14 residues. J gave up 2 bases and V 8 bases, and 7 bases lay outside the gene matches.

This clonotype has just a few counts. This sequence joins TRBV30 and TRBJ1-5, with TRBD1 identical over 9 bases. The J segment lost 5 bases and the V segment lost 3 bases, leaving 5 bases of the junction unmatched. Germline V gene lookup returns CDR1 GTSNPN and CDR2 SVGIG (reference sequence). This CDR3 is 14 amino acids long. The CDR3: CAWSPGTGYQPQHF. The CDR3 DNA reads as TGTGCCTGGAGCCCGGGGACAGGGTATCAGCCCCAGCATTTT.

V gene TRBV6-5 combines with J gene TRBJ1-1; no definite D call. The V and J ends lost 5 bases and 3 bases respectively, with 13 bases between them. In germline, CDR1 is MNHEY, CDR2 SVGAGI. The CDR3 covers 14 residues. In nucleotides, the CDR3 is TGTGCCAGCAGTCCAGACCCCGGCGACACTGAAGCTTTCTTT. Translating it yields CASSPDPGDTEAFF.

In this sample, this clonotype turned up many times. The chain is built from TRBV24-1 and TRBJ2-1; 10 nucleotides agree with TRBD1. From germline, CDR1 is KGHDR and CDR2 SFDVKD. This CDR3 contains 16 residues. J was trimmed by 8 bases and V by 4 bases; bases with no gene match: 10. CDR3 protein: CATSDRTRDRGYEQFF. The CDR3 coding sequence is TGTGCCACCAGTGACCGCACCCGGGACAGGGGCTATGAGCAGTTCTTC.

This clonotype was picked up a small number of times. The chain employs TRBV5-8 and TRBJ1-1, with TRBD1 matching over 8 bases. V gave up 4 bases and J gave up 1 base; unmatched junction bases: 9. The CDR3 is 16 amino acids. Per germline, CDR1 SGHTS and CDR2 YDEGEE. The CDR3 region is CASSRWTGIENTEAFF. In nucleotides, the CDR3 is TGTGCCAGCAGCCGATGGACAGGGATAGAGAACACTGAAGCTTTCTTT.

V usage is TRBV12-2 and J usage is TRBJ2-6; TRBD1 reflects the table's D call only, with no check against the DNA. TRBV12-2 is a pseudogene. The CDR3 runs to 19 residues. The CDR3 DNA sequence: TGTGCAAGTCGCTTAACGTGGCTTAAGACAGTCTCTGGGGCCAACGTCCTGACTTTC. It yields the protein CASRLTWLKTVSGANVLTF.

This clonotype was observed a few times. The chain couples TRBV27 to TRBJ2-7; 7 bases line up with TRBD2. Germline V gives CDR1 MNHEY, CDR2 SMNVEV (reference sequence). With 6 bases clipped from V and 5 bases from J, the junction kept 10 bases outside the gene matches. The length of the CDR3 is 14 residues. CDR3 sequence: CASSHEGTSDEQYF. The CDR3 bases are TGTGCCAGCAGCCACGAGGGTACTAGCGACGAGCAGTACTTC.

This clonotype came up a few times. The chain carries TRBV29-1 and TRBJ2-1, with 9 bases that match TRBD1. Germline V gene lookup returns CDR1 SQVTM and CDR2 ANQGSEA. The CDR3 is 10 amino acids. V was pared by 7 bases and J by 8 bases, with 0 bases of the junction left unmatched. CDR3 sequence: CSGQGDEQFF. CDR3 DNA: TGCAGCGGACAGGGGGATGAGCAGTTCTTC.

This clonotype showed up many times. This chain connects TRBV20-1 to TRBJ1-5; D gene unclear. Germline loops: CDR1 DFQATT, CDR2 SNEGSKA (reference sequence). CDR3 length equals 10 residues. V shed 7 bases and J shed 6 bases, with 7 bases lying between them. The CDR3 coding sequence is TGCAGTGTAGGCGGTCAGCCCCAGCATTTT. This translates into CSVGGQPQHF.

This clonotype has more than one count but fewer than ten. The V and J genes are TRBV12-3 or TRBV12-4 and TRBJ1-5, with 10 bases that match TRBD1. The CDR3 is made up of 19 amino acids. V shed 6 bases and J 0 bases; nucleotides not matched to a gene: 14. This chain's CDR3 is CASSYRDRGAPYSNQPQHF. The CDR3 DNA reads TGTGCCAGCAGCTATCGGGACAGGGGCGCCCCTTATAGCAATCAGCCCCAGCATTTT.

This clonotype has a handful of counts. This rearrangement joins TRBV5-1 to TRBJ2-1; 8 bases are a match to TRBD1. The V segment lost 2 bases and the J segment 7 bases; nucleotides outside the gene matches: 2. The CDR3 totals 13 residues. Germline values: CDR1 SGHRS, CDR2 YFSETQ. CDR3 DNA sequence: TGCGCCAGCAGCTTCACAGGGGGGAATGAGCAGTTCTTC. It translates to CASSFTGGNEQFF.

The table lists this clonotype with many counts. The chain recombines TRBV20-1 with TRBJ1-5; 9 bases fit TRBD1. Trimming cost V 6 bases and J 3 bases; bases outside gene matches: 12. Per the germline V gene, CDR1 is DFQATT and CDR2 is SNEGSKA (reference sequence). This CDR3 spans 16 amino acids. The CDR3 nucleotides read TGCAGTGCCCCAACATCGACAGGGGGTAACAATCAGCCCCAGCATTTT. Its translation: CSAPTSTGGNNQPQHF.

This clonotype was seen a handful of times. The chain recombines TRBV6-5 with TRBJ2-7; D unclear. Between the trimmed V and J ends, which lost 2 bases and 5 bases, there was a span of 13 bases. Germline V gene sequence: CDR1 MNHEY, CDR2 SVGAGI. The CDR3 sequence is 14 residues long. The chain's CDR3 is CASSYGRPENEQYF. Written as DNA, the CDR3 is TGTGCCAGCAGTTACGGACGACCCGAGAACGAGCAGTACTTC.

The table lists this clonotype with a few counts. The V and J genes are TRBV18 and TRBJ2-3, with TRBD1 matching 9 bases. V gave up 6 bases and J gave up 2 bases; unmatched junction bases: 9. Germline V gene sequence: CDR1 KGHSH, CDR2 LQKENI. This CDR3 has 16 amino acids. Here the CDR3 DNA reads TGTGCCAGCTCTTACCAGGGACAGGGCAACACAGATACGCAGTATTTT. Residues: CASSYQGQGNTDTQYF. The variable domain in full, completed from reference TRBV18 and TRBJ2-3, reads NAGVMQNPRHLVRRRGQEARLRCSPMKGHSHVYWYRQLPEEGLKFMVYLQKENIIDESGMPKERFSAEFPKEGPSILRIQQVVRGDSAAYFCASSYQGQGNTDTQYFGPGTRLTVL.

The chain uses TRBV7-2 and TRBJ1-5; 8 bases map to TRBD1. CDR3 size: 15 residues. V gave up 6 bases and J gave up 7 bases; unmatched junction bases: 11. CDR1 and CDR2 from the germline V gene are SGHTA and FQGNSA. The CDR3 is CASSSSSGGRQPQHF. The CDR3 bases are TGTGCCAGCAGTTCATCCTCAGGGGGCCGGCAGCCCCAGCATTTT. The variable domain in full, completed from reference TRBV7-2 and TRBJ1-5, reads GAGVSQSPSNKVTEKGKDVELRCDPISGHTALYWYRQSLGQGLEFLIYFQGNSAPDKSGLPSDRFSAERTGGSVSTLTIQRTQQEDSAVYLCASSSSSGGRQPQHFGDGTRLSIL.

This chain links TRBV4-1 with TRBJ2-3; D is unclear. CDR1 is MGHRA and CDR2 is YSYEKL in the germline V gene. The V end was cut by 3 bases, the J end by 8 bases, with 18 bases between. The CDR3 loop spans 15 amino acids. CDR3 DNA sequence: TGCGCCAGCAGCCAGGACCGGACGATCTCCCTTACGCAGTATTTT. Translated, it gives CASSQDRTISLTQYF.

Only one count was recorded for this clonotype. This chain joins TRBV2 and TRBJ2-7; D remains ambiguous. V was shortened by 2 bases and J by 0 bases, with 14 bases between the two germline ends. CDR3 length: 16 residues. The germline gives CDR1 SNHLY, CDR2 FYNNEI. This CDR3 reads CASSETGWASSYEQYF. The CDR3 DNA reads TGTGCCAGCAGTGAAACTGGTTGGGCGAGCTCCTACGAGCAGTACTTC.